The TCR beta chain under discussion was sequenced for a study of T cell clusters in autoimmune cytopenias. CDR3 length: 12 residues. CDR1 is KGHDR and CDR2 is SFDVKD in the germline V gene. TRB was amplified from approximately 250 ng of peripheral blood genomic DNA per sample. One tube held mixed TRB-A and TRB-B primer pools for touch-down PCR. From the multiplex PCR reads, TCRdb lists one entry per CDR3 protein and no DNA. The sample's table shows about 6,100 distinct CDR3 sequences. These data were also filed under a second study, of T cell repertoires in aging, cancer and after chemotherapy.

The sample consisted of peripheral blood. This clonotype was sampled from a human donor in good health. The chain uses TRBV24-1 and TRBJ2-5. The CDR3 sequence: CATSDSLETQYF.